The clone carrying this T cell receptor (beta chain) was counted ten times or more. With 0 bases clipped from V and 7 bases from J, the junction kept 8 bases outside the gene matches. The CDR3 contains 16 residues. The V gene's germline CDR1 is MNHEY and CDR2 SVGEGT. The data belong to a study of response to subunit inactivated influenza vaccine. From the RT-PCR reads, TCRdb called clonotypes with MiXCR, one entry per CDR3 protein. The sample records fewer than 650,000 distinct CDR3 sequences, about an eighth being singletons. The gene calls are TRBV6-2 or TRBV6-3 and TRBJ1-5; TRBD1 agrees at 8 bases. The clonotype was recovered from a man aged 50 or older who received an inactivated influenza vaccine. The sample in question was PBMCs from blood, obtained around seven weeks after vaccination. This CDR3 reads CASSYSSRGLGQPQHF. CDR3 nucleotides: TGTGCCAGCAGTTACTCCTCCAGGGGGCTCGGGCAGCCCCAGCATTTT.